This entry describes one T cell receptor beta chain. TCRdb reprocessed the multiplex PCR reads via MiXCR and lists one record per CDR3 protein. The table lists under 250,000 distinct CDR3 sequences, less than 40% of them singletons. From germline, CDR1 is SGHAT and CDR2 FQNNGV. This CDR3 has 15 amino acids. V was pared by 5 bases and J by 7 bases, with 8 bases of the junction left unmatched. Breast cancer patients provided tissue from their axillary draining lymph nodes. This sample is part of a study of breast tumors, draining lymph nodes, adjacent tissues. The sequenced sample consisted of axillary lymph node tissue. The V and J genes are TRBV11-2 and TRBJ1-4; 9 bases align to TRBD1. This TCR derives from a female donor with breast cancer. Some clones in this sample may be carry-over from other donors' samples. DNA of the CDR3: TGTGCCAGCAGCCCCACGGGACAGGGAGGTGAAAAACTGTTTTTT. It translates to CASSPTGQGGEKLFF.